Presented here are 13 T cell receptor beta chains from one specimen sequenced in a study of identical twins. TCRdb analysed the 5' RACE reads with MiXCR anew, one entry per CDR3 protein. The data contain 200,000 to 300,000 distinct CDR3 sequences, 8% to 11% of them seen just once; the ten biggest clones take up about a tenth. The specimen sequenced was memory T cells sorted from blood. The receptors were gathered from a man in his fifties or sixties in good health.

This clonotype was counted ten times or more. This chain connects TRBV29-1 to TRBJ2-5, with 9 nucleotides matching TRBD2. Germline V lookup: CDR1 SQVTM, CDR2 ANQGSEA. The V gene end was trimmed by 6 bases and the J gene end by 7 bases; junction bases not matched to a gene: 27. This CDR3 spans 19 amino acids. CDR3 residues: CSVLGETSGRGRWWGTQYF. The CDR3 nucleotides read TGCAGCGTATTGGGAGAGACTAGCGGACGTGGGAGGTGGTGGGGGACCCAGTACTTC.

A word on this clonotype: A clone one base away is much larger, so this may be a read error. This chain connects TRBV15 to TRBJ2-3; D may correspond to TRBD1 or TRBD2 (5 bases each). This CDR3 spans 16 amino acids. Between the trimmed V and J ends, which lost 0 bases and 0 bases, there was a span of 10 bases. Germline-derived CDR1 and CDR2 are LNHNV and YYDKDF (reference sequence). The CDR3: CATSRDGWGSTDTQYF. The CDR3 nucleotides read TGTGCCACCAGCAGAGATGGGTGGGGGAGCACAGATACGCAGTATTTT.

There are many counts of this clonotype. This chain uses TRBV11-3 with TRBJ2-7; no definite D call. Germline V gene sequence: CDR1 SGHNT, CDR2 YENEEA. Between the trimmed V and J ends, which lost 4 bases and 5 bases, there was a span of 18 bases. The CDR3 has 15 residues. The DNA for the CDR3 is TGTGCCAGCAGCTCTTTTGCGGTCCGCGTCCACGAGCAGTACTTC. Its protein product is CASSSFAVRVHEQYF.

The chain employs TRBV25-1 and TRBJ1-1; possibly TRBD1 for D (5 bases). V lost 7 bases and J lost 2, with 14 bases in between. CDR1 MGHDK and CDR2 SYGVNS come from the germline V gene. CDR3 length equals 14 residues. CDR3 loop: CASKETALNTEAFF. The DNA for the CDR3 is TGTGCCAGCAAAGAGACAGCTCTAAACACTGAAGCTTTCTTT.

There are many counts of this clonotype. The chain is built from TRBV5-4 and TRBJ1-2; D gene unclear. This CDR3 has 12 residues. From germline, CDR1 is SGHNT and CDR2 YYREEE (reference sequence). V lost 5 bases, J lost 0 bases, and 5 bases lay in between. Written as DNA, the CDR3 is TGTGCCAGCAGAACCGCTAACTATGGCTACACCTTC. Its translation is CASRTANYGYTF. The complete variable domain, with remaining parts taken from reference TRBV5-4 and TRBJ1-2, reads ETGVTQSPTHLIKTRGQQVTLRCSSQSGHNTVSWYQQALGQGPQFIFQYYREEENGRGNFPPRFSGLQFPNYSSELNVNALELDDSALYLCASRTANYGYTFGSGTRLTVV.

This chain joins TRBV12-3 or TRBV12-4 and TRBJ1-1; D may be TRBD1 (5 bases). The V and J ends lost 5 bases and 1 base respectively, with 17 bases between them. CDR3 size: 16 residues. CDR3 in DNA: TGTGCCAGCAGTCCACGTTTGTGGCAGGGGAACACTGAAGCTTTCTTT. This translates into CASSPRLWQGNTEAFF.

This clonotype was observed many times. This chain joins TRBV20-1 and TRBJ1-2; D call uncertain. The CDR3 covers 14 residues. Germline V CDR1 and CDR2: DFQATT, SNEGSKA (reference sequence). Trimming removed 3 bases from V and 8 bases from J, with 19 bases in between. CDR3 nucleotides: TGCAGTGCTAGCTCCTCAGACTACGCAAGGGGCTACACCTTC. Translated, it gives CSASSSDYARGYTF.

This clonotype was recorded many times. The rearrangement links TRBV12-3 or TRBV12-4 to TRBJ2-3; D is perhaps TRBD2 (7 bases). There are 14 residues in the CDR3. Deletions cut 6 bases from V and 4 bases from J, with 14 bases between. The CDR3 reads CASSLGGGPDTQYF. The DNA of the CDR3 is TGTGCCAGCAGCCTAGGGGGGGGGCCAGATACGCAGTATTTT.

The rearrangement joins TRBV20-1 to TRBJ1-3; 9 bases fit TRBD1. The ends lost 3 bases at V and 2 bases at J; junction bases unmatched: 5. This CDR3 is built from 15 residues. Germline V gene lookup returns CDR1 DFQATT and CDR2 SNEGSKA (reference sequence). The CDR3 DNA is TGCAGTGCTAGGGGCCGGGACAGGGCTGGAAACACCATATATTTT. This codes for CSARGRDRAGNTIYF.

The V gene is TRBV11-2, the J gene TRBJ1-5, with a possible D match to TRBD1 (5 bases). Germline V lookup: CDR1 SGHAT, CDR2 FQNNGV. This CDR3 contains 13 residues. V was pared by 5 bases and J by 11 bases, with 16 bases between. CDR3 loop: CASSLGRGASQHF. As DNA, the CDR3 is TGTGCCAGCAGCCTTGGTAGGGGCGCGTCCCAGCATTTT.

The chain links TRBV10-3 to TRBJ1-1; 7 nucleotides align to TRBD1. The CDR3 sequence is 15 residues long. The germline V gene encodes CDR1 ENHRY and CDR2 SYGVKD. Trimming took 3 bases from V and 0 from J; bases not matched to a gene: 4. In DNA, the CDR3 is TGTGCCATCAGTGAACGAGGGGGCGTGAACACTGAAGCTTTCTTT. Translating gives CAISERGGVNTEAFF.

The table lists this clonotype with many counts. This rearrangement joins TRBV6-1 to TRBJ2-1; 9 bases are shared with TRBD2. Germline V lookup: CDR1 MNHNS, CDR2 SASEGT. The junction had 3 bases not matched to a gene; V was cut back by 6 bases and J by 0 bases. CDR3 size: 15 residues. For the CDR3, the DNA is TGTGCCAGCAGAAGCGGGGGGAGCTCCTACAATGAGCAGTTCTTC. Translation gives CASRSGGSSYNEQFF.

Points on this clonotype: A read error may explain this, as a much larger clone is one base away. The chain links TRBV20-1 to TRBJ1-5; 8 bases align to TRBD1. Germline V CDR1 and CDR2: DFQATT, SNEGSKA (reference sequence). This CDR3 is built from 16 residues. CDR3 nucleotides: TGCAGTGCTAGAGATACAGGGGGTGCGGGCAATCAGCCCGAGCATTTT. Translating it yields CSARDTGGAGNQPEHF.